One sample yielded the 8 T cell receptor beta chains listed below, sequenced in a study of human versus mouse CDR3 diversity and MHC coevolution. Produced via immunoSEQ multiplex PCR; TCRdb's table is partial and in-frame only. Of tens of thousands of clones listed, 94% are singletons. What was sequenced was naive CD4+ T cells from blood. Subset meaning: CD45RO-negative CD62L-positive naive CD4 T cells. These receptors all come from a person between 55 and 70 years old in good health.

The J gene is TRBJ2-5, the V gene TRBV9; TRBD2 might be the D (6 bases). The CDR3 runs 16 residues. Between the trimmed V and J ends, which lost 0 bases and 3 bases, there was a span of 15 bases. The V gene's germline CDR1 is SGDLS and CDR2 YYNGEE. This CDR3 reads CASSVGRGKGEETQYF. CDR3 nucleotides: TGTGCCAGCAGCGTAGGTCGGGGGAAAGGCGAAGAGACCCAGTACTTC.

This clone was detected once. V gene TRBV5-1 combines with J gene TRBJ2-5; the match to TRBD2 covers 10 bases. Germline-derived CDR1 and CDR2 are SGHRS and YFSETQ. Trimming took 0 bases from V and 4 from J; bases not matched to a gene: 3. This CDR3 is built from 15 residues. The CDR3, as DNA: TGCGCCAGCAGCTTGGGGGCTAGCGGGAGAGAGACCCAGTACTTC. Protein: CASSLGASGRETQYF.

The rearrangement joins TRBV11-3 to TRBJ1-1; D is ambiguous. The CDR3 totals 14 residues. In germline, CDR1 is SGHNT, CDR2 YENEEA. Trimming took off 5 bases at V and 1 base at J, with 11 bases between the two ends. The CDR3 coding sequence is TGTGCCAGCAGCCTGGGAGGGCGGAACACTGAAGCTTTCTTT. This translates into CASSLGGRNTEAFF.

The chain has TRBV5-1 and TRBJ1-3, with D uncertain. Germline V gene data show CDR1 as SGHRS and CDR2 as YFSETQ. Trimming took 0 bases from V and 0 from J, leaving 10 bases between them. The CDR3 has 16 residues. CDR3 residues: CASSLVQAYSGNTIYF. The CDR3 DNA is TGCGCCAGCAGCTTGGTTCAGGCCTACTCTGGAAACACCATATATTTT.

The chain has TRBV19 and TRBJ2-1; 10 nucleotides align to TRBD2. With V trimmed by 1 base and J by 7 bases, 7 bases remained unmatched. Per the germline V gene, CDR1 is LNHDA and CDR2 is SQIVND (reference sequence). CDR3 length: 16 amino acids. The CDR3 reads CASSIVASGRRNEQFF. CDR3 bases: TGTGCCAGTAGTATAGTGGCTAGCGGGAGAAGGAATGAGCAGTTCTTC.

The J gene is TRBJ2-3, the V gene TRBV5-1; 16 nucleotides line up with TRBD2. This CDR3 spans 19 amino acids. CDR1 and CDR2 from the germline V gene are SGHRS and YFSETQ. The V and J ends lost 4 bases and 0 bases, in that order; junction bases with no gene match: 8. Here the CDR3 DNA reads TGCGCCAGCAGCCCTTCGGGACTAGCGGGAGGGCGGAGCACAGATACGCAGTATTTT. Translated, it gives CASSPSGLAGGRSTDTQYF.

The table lists this clone with a count of one. This chain uses TRBV11-3 with TRBJ2-2, with D tentatively TRBD2 (6 bases). V lost 1 base to trimming and J lost 0 bases, with 9 bases between them. Germline CDR1 is SGHNT and CDR2 is YENEEA. CDR3 length: 16 residues. CDR3 DNA: TGTGCCAGCAGCTTAGTAGGACTACCGAACACCGGGGAGCTGTTTTTT. Amino acids: CASSLVGLPNTGELFF.

The gene calls are TRBV19 and TRBJ1-5; weak D call: TRBD1 (6 bases). Trimming cost V 9 bases and J 2 bases, with 20 bases left between them. The CDR3 extends over 16 amino acids. Germline values: CDR1 LNHDA, CDR2 SQIVND (reference sequence). Written as DNA, the CDR3 is TGTGCCAGCTCAGACGGCGCGGGGGCGGGCAATCAGCCCCAGCATTTT. Translating gives CASSDGAGAGNQPQHF.